Listed here are 5 T cell receptor beta chains from one sample, sequenced in a study of blood T cell repertoires in COVID-19. Sequencing was performed with immunoSEQ multiplex PCR; in TCRdb, only in-frame clones are kept and a portion is missing. The sample contains 110,000 to 150,000 clones, just under 85% of which appear only once. The sequencing input was PBMCs or T cells enriched from blood (not recorded which). The receptors come from a woman in her thirties or forties who had recovered from COVID-19.

This sequence joins TRBV12-3 or TRBV12-4 and TRBJ1-3; D is unclear. The CDR3 contains 13 residues. V lost 5 bases and J 1 base, leaving 6 bases between the germline ends. The CDR3 loop is CASSSSSGNTIYF. The CDR3 DNA sequence: TGTGCCAGCAGTAGTAGTTCTGGAAACACCATATATTTT.

The rearrangement joins TRBV19 to TRBJ2-2, with a possible D match to TRBD2 (7 bases). The CDR3 totals 15 residues. Germline V gene data show CDR1 as LNHDA and CDR2 as SQIVND (reference sequence). V lost 7 bases to trimming and J lost 5 bases, with 17 bases between them. Here the CDR3 reads CASNLGGGITGELFF. In DNA, the CDR3 is TGTGCCAGTAATCTAGGGGGAGGGATTACCGGGGAGCTGTTTTTT.

The rearrangement joins TRBV19 to TRBJ1-5, with D maybe TRBD1 (5 bases). V was shortened by 8 bases and J by 9 bases, with 14 bases between the two germline ends. The CDR3 sequence is 12 residues long. Germline CDR1 reads LNHDA; CDR2 reads SQIVND (reference sequence). The CDR3: CASCKTGGPQHF. The CDR3 coding sequence is TGTGCCAGTTGTAAGACCGGGGGGCCCCAGCATTTT.

This clone was seen only once. The V gene is TRBV4-1, the J gene TRBJ2-1; 10 bases line up with TRBD2. CDR1 MGHRA and CDR2 YSYEKL come from the germline V gene. The junction had 6 bases not matched to a gene; V was cut back by 1 base and J by 3 bases. The CDR3 consists of 17 residues. In DNA form, the CDR3 reads TGCGCCAGCAGCCAAGTCCTAGCGGGGGAGCTCTACAATGAGCAGTTCTTC. Residues: CASSQVLAGELYNEQFF.

The gene calls are TRBV3-1 (or the pseudogene TRBV3-2) and TRBJ1-1; tentatively, D is TRBD1 (6 bases). Germline V CDR1 and CDR2: LGHDT, YNNKEL (reference sequence). The V and J ends lost 1 base and 4 bases respectively, with 7 bases between them. The CDR3 is made up of 13 amino acids. The CDR3 coding sequence is TGTGCCAGCAGCCAAGCAGGGGTCACTGAAGCTTTCTTT. Its translation: CASSQAGVTEAFF.